Listed below are T cell receptor beta chains from one sample, sequenced in a study of cytomegalovirus exposure and HLA in healthy donors. Profiled with immunoSEQ multiplex PCR; TCRdb holds only in-frame clones, not every one. Of some 160,000 clones listed, roughly 80% are singletons. Sequenced material: PBMCs. These receptors originate from a male donor in good health and CMV-seronegative. Both conserved end residues are part of each CDR3. Each record gives: V gene, J gene, clone size, CDR3 protein. The size field is filled for only some rows; it gives once, few, many or a size class.

TRBV5-1	TRBJ1-1	.	CASSRDRGGTEAFF
TRBV5-1	TRBJ1-1	.	CASGPTGGNTEAFF
TRBV2	.	.	CASSDNGYEQYF
TRBV7-2	TRBJ2-7	.	CASSSGPPYEQYF
TRBV4-2	TRBJ1-2	.	CASSQDRSGEGGYTF
TRBV2	TRBJ1-1	.	CASSESSQGQKNTEAFF
TRBV5-1	TRBJ2-7	.	CASSLGLQGAAYEQYF
TRBV19	TRBJ2-7	few	CASSLSGIRGEQYF
TRBV25-1	TRBJ2-2	.	CASSEVRLNTGELFF
TRBV7-2	TRBJ2-3	few	CASSFGGSTDTQYF
TRBV7-6	TRBJ2-1	.	CASSLSLAGDEQFF
TRBV15	TRBJ2-5	.	CATSRSKILGGSHETQYF
TRBV28	TRBJ2-5	.	CASSLSPGQETQYF
TRBV9	TRBJ1-5	.	CASSVGFGNQPQHF
TRBV5-6	TRBJ2-5	.	CASSLGASGKTQYF
TRBV28	TRBJ2-3	.	CASSSPGLAGGRGSTDTQYF
TRBV7-9	TRBJ2-5	.	CASSPQETQYF
TRBV7-9	TRBJ1-5	.	CASSPGQFSNQPQHF
TRBV9	TRBJ2-1	once	CASSVSGGGDEQFF
TRBV19	TRBJ1-1	.	CASTRGGSGTEAFF